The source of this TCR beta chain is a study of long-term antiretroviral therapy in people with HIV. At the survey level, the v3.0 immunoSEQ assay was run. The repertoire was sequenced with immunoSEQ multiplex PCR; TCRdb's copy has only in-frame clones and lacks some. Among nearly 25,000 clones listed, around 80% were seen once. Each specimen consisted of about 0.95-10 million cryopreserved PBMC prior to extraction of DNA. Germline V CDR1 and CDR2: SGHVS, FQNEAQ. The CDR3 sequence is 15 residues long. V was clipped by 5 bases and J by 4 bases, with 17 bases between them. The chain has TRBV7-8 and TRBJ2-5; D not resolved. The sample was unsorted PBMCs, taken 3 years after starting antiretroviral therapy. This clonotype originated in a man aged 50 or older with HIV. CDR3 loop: CASSLSRQRAETQYF. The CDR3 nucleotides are TGTGCCAGCAGCCTTAGCCGGCAGAGAGCAGAGACCCAGTACTTC.